The source of this T cell receptor (beta chain) is a study of blood T cells in healthy people across ages. Details on this clonotype: The antigen is not known.

Broader study findings: A roughly linear age-dependent decrease characterized TCR beta diversity per million T cells.

The donors, all healthy, were Caucasians living in Russia, aged 6 to 90. Trimming pared 7 bases from V and 4 bases from J, leaving 17 bases between. Germline V gene lookup returns CDR1 MDHEN and CDR2 SYDVKM. The CDR3 is made up of 15 amino acids. Through a sample-barcoded 5' primer and a J-beta primer mix, a second PCR was run for about 6 to 12 cycles. TCRdb called the 5' RACE reads again in MiXCR, with one record for every CDR3 protein. The sample contains 1.8 million or so distinct CDR3 sequences, around 42% of which appear only once. This rearrangement joins TRBV28 to TRBJ2-4, with D possibly matching TRBD1 (5 bases). The source material was blood. This TCR came from a human donor in good health. The CDR3 region is CASKFIIKGKNIQYF. CDR3 bases: TGTGCCAGCAAGTTCATTATTAAGGGGAAAAACATTCAGTACTTC. The full variable domain, its missing parts supplied by reference TRBV28 and TRBJ2-4, is DVKVTQSSRYLVKRTGEKVFLECVQDMDHENMFWYRQDPGLGLRLIYFSYDVKMKEKGDIPEGYSVSREKKERFSLILESASTNQTSMYLCASKFIIKGKNIQYFGAGTRLSVL.